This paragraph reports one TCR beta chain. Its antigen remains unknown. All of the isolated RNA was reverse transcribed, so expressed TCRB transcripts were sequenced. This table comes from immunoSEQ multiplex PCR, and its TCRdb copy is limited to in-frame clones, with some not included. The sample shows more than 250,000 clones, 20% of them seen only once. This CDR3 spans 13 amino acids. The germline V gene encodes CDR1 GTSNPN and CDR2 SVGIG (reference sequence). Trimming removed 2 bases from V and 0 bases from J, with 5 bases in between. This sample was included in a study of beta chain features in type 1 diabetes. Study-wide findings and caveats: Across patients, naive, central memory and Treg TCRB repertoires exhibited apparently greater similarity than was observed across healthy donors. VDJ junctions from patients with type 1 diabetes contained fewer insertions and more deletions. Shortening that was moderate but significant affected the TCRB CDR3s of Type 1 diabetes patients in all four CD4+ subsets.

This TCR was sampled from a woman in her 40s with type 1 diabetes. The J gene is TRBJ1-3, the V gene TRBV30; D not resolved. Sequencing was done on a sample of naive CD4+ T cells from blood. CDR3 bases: TGTGCCTGGAGTACGGGCTCTGGAAACACCATATATTTT. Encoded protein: CAWSTGSGNTIYF.